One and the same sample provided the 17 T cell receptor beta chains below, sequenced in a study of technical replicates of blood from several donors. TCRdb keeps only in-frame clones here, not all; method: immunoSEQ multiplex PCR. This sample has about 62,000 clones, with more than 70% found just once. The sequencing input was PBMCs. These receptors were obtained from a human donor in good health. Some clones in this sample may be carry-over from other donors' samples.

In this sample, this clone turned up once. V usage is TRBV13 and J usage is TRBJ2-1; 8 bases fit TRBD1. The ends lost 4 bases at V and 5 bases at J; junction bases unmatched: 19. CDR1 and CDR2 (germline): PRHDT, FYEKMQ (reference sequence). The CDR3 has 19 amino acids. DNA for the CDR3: TGTGCCAGCAGCTCGATCCCCAGGGGGCGGAGGGTAGGGGACAATGAGCAGTTCTTC. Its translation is CASSSIPRGRRVGDNEQFF.

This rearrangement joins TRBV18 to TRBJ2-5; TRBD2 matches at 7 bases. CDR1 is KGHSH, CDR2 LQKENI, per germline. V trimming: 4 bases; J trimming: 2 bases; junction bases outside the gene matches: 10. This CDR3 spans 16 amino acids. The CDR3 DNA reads TGTGCCAGCTCACAACAACCTCACGGGGGGCAAGAGACCCAGTACTTC. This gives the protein CASSQQPHGGQETQYF.

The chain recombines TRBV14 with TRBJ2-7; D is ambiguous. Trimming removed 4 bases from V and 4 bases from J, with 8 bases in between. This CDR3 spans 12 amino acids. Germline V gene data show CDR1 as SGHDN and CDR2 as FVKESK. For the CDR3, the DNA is TGTGCCAGCAGCCTGAAGAGGTACGAGCAGTACTTC. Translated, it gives CASSLKRYEQYF.

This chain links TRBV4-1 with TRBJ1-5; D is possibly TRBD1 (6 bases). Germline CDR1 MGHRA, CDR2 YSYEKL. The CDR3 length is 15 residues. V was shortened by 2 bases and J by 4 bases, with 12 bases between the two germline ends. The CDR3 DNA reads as TGCGCCAGCAGCCAAAAGGGGGTCGGGAATCAGCCCCAGCATTTT. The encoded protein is CASSQKGVGNQPQHF.

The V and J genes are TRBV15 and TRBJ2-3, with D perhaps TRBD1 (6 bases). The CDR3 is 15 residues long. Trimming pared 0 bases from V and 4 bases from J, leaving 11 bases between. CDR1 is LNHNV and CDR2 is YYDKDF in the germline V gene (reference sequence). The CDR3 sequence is CATSRDSGGPDTQYF. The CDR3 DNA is TGTGCCACCAGCAGAGATTCTGGGGGCCCAGATACGCAGTATTTT.

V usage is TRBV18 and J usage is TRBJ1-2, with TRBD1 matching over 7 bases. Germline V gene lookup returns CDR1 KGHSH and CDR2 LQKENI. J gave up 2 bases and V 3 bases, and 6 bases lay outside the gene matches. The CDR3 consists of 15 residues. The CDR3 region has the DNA TGTGCCAGCTCACCTACTGGGGGACAGAACTATGGCTACACCTTC. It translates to CASSPTGGQNYGYTF.

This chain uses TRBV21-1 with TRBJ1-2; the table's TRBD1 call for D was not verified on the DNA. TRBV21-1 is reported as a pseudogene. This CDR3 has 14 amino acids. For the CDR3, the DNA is TGTGCCAGCAGCGGGTCACAGGGGTGGTATGGCTACACCTTC. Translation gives CASSGSQGWYGYTF.

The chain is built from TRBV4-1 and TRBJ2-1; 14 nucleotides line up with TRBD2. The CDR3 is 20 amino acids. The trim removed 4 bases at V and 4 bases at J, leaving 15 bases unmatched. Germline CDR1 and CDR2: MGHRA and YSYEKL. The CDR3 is CASSRYSGLAGVSKYNEQFF. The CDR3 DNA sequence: TGCGCCAGCAGCCGCTACTCGGGACTAGCGGGAGTCAGTAAGTACAATGAGCAGTTCTTC.

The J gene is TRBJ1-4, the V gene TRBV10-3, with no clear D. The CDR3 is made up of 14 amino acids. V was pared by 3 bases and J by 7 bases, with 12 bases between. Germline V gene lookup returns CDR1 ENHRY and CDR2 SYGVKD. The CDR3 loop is CAISDGYNSEKLFF. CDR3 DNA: TGTGCCATCAGTGATGGCTACAACAGTGAAAAACTGTTTTTT.

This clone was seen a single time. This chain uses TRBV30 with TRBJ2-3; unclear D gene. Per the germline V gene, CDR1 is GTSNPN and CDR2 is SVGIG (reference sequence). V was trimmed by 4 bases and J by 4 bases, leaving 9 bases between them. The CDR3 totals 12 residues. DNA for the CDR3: TGTGCCTGGACCCCAGGTCCAGATACGCAGTATTTT. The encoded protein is CAWTPGPDTQYF.

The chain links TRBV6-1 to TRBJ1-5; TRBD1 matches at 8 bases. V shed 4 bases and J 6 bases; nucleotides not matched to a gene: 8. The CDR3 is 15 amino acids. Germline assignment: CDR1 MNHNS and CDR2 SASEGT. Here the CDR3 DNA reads TGTGCCAGCAGTGGACAACAGGGGGGGGTTCAGCCCCAGCATTTT. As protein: CASSGQQGGVQPQHF.

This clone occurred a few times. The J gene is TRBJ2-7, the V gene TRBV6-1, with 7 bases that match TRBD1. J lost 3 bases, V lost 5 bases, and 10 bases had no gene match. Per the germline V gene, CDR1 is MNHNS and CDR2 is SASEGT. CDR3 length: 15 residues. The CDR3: CASSTTGDPNYEQYF. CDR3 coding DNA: TGTGCCAGCAGTACCACAGGGGACCCAAACTACGAGCAGTACTTC.

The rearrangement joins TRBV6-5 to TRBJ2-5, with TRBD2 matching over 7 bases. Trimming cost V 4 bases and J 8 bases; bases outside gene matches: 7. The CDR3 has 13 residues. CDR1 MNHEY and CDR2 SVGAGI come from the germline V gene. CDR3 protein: CASSSGLLETQYF. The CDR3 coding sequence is TGTGCCAGCAGTTCGGGACTACTAGAAACCCAGTACTTC.

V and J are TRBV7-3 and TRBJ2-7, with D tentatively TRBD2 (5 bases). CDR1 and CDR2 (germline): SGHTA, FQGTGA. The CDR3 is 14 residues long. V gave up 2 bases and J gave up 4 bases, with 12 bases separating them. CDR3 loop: CASSLLSGPYEQYF. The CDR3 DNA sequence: TGTGCCAGCAGCTTACTGAGCGGTCCATACGAGCAGTACTTC.

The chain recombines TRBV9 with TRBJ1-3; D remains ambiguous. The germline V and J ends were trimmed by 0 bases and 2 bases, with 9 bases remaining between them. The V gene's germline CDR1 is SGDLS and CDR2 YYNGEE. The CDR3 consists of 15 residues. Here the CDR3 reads CASSVERTPGNTIYF. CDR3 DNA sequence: TGTGCCAGCAGCGTAGAGCGAACCCCTGGAAACACCATATATTTT.

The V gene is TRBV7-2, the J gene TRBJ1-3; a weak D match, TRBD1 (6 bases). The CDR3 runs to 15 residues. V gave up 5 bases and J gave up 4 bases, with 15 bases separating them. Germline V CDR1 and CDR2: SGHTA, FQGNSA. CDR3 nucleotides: TGTGCCAGCAGCCCAGGGACAACTTGGGGAAACACCATATATTTT. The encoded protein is CASSPGTTWGNTIYF.

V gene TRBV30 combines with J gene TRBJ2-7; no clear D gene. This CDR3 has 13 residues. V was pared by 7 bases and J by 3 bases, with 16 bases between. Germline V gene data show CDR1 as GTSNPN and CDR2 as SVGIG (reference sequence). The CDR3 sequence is CASDFKGGYEQYF. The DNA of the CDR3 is TGTGCCTCCGACTTCAAAGGCGGCTACGAGCAGTACTTC.